This note documents a single TCR beta chain sequence. Germline V gene sequence: CDR1 SNHLY, CDR2 FYNNEI. J was trimmed by 4 bases and V by 5 bases; bases with no gene match: 22. The length of the CDR3 is 20 residues. TCRdb fed the RACE reads into MiXCR, producing one record per CDR3 protein. The profile shows 150,000 to 200,000 distinct CDR3 sequences, roughly 15% of them singletons. Time point given: patch test 1, 2 weeks after DPC sensitization. Treatment here: therapeutic diphenylcyclopropenone sensitization with weekly scalp DPC. This specimen comes from a study of human T cells and chemical hapten exposure.

This material consisted of whole blood, taken in connection with sensitization to the hapten diphenylcyclopropenone (DPC). The TCR was taken from a woman in her 30s with alopecia areata. Some clones in this sample may be carry-over from other donors' samples. The rearrangement joins TRBV2 to TRBJ2-7; 11 nucleotides align to TRBD2. The CDR3 bases are TGTGCCAGCAGTCCTACTAGCGGGAGATATCCTATGGGCGGGTTGTACGAGCAGTACTTC. Its protein product is CASSPTSGRYPMGGLYEQYF.